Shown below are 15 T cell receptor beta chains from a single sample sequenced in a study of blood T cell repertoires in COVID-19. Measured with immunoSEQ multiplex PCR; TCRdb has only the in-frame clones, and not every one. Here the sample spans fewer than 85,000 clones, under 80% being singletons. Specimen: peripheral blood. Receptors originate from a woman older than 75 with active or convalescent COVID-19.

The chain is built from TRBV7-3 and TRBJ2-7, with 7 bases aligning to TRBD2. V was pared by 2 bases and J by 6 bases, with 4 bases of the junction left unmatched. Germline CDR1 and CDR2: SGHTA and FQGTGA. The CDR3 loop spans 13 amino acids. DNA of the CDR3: TGTGCCAGCAGCTTAGAGCGGGGTGGCGAGCAGTACTTC. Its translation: CASSLERGGEQYF.

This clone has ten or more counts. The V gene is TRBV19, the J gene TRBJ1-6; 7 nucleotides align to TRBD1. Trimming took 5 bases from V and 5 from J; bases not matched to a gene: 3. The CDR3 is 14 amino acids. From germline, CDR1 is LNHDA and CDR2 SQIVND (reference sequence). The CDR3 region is CASSSGQNNSPLHF. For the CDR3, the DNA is TGTGCCAGTAGTTCGGGACAGAATAATTCACCCCTCCACTTT. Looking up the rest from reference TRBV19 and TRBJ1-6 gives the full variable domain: DGGITQSPKYLFRKEGQNVTLSCEQNLNHDAMYWYRQDPGQGLRLIYYSQIVNDFQKGDIAEGYSVSREKKESFPLTVTSAQKNPTAFYLCASSSGQNNSPLHFGNGTRLTVT.

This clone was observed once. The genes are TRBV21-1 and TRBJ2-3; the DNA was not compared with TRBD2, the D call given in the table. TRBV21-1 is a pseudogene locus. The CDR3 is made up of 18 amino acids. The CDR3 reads CARAGGSNLTLTTDTQYF. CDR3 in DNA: TGTGCCAGAGCGGGGGGATCGAACCTTACCCTGACCACAGATACGCAGTATTTT.

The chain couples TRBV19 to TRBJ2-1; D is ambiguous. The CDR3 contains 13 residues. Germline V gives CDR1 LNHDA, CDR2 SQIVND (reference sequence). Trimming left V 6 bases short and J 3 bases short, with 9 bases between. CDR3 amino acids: CASRSRNYNEQFF. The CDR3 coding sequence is TGTGCCAGTAGGAGCAGGAACTACAATGAGCAGTTCTTC. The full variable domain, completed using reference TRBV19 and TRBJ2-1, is DGGITQSPKYLFRKEGQNVTLSCEQNLNHDAMYWYRQDPGQGLRLIYYSQIVNDFQKGDIAEGYSVSREKKESFPLTVTSAQKNPTAFYLCASRSRNYNEQFFGPGTRLTVL.

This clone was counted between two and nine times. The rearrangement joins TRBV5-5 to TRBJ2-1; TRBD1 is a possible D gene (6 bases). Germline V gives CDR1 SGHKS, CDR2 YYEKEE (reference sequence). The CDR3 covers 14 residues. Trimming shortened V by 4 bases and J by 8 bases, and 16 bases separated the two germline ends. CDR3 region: CASSPQGPSDEQFF. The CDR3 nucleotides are TGTGCCAGCAGCCCACAGGGCCCCTCGGATGAGCAGTTCTTC.

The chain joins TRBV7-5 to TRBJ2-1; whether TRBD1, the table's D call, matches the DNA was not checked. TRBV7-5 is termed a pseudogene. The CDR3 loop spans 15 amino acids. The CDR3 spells CARSPRTGGHNEQFF. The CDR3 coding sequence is TGTGCCAGAAGCCCCCGGACAGGCGGGCACAATGAGCAGTTCTTC.

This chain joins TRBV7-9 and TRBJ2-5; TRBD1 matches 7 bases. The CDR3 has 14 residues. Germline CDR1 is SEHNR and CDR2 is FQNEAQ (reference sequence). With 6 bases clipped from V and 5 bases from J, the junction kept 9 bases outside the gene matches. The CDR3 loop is CASSPSGTAETQYF. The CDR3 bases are TGTGCCAGCAGTCCCTCCGGGACAGCGGAGACCCAGTACTTC.

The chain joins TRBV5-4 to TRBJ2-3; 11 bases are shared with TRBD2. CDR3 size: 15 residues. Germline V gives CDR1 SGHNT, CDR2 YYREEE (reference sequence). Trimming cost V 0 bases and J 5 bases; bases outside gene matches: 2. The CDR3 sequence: CASSLEGLAVDTQYF. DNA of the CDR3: TGTGCCAGCAGCTTGGAGGGACTAGCGGTAGATACGCAGTATTTT.

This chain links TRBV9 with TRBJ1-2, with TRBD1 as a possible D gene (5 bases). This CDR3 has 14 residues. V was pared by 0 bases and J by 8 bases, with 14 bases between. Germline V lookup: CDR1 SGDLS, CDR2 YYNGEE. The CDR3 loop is CASSVEVWGQGYTF. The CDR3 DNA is TGTGCCAGCAGCGTAGAGGTCTGGGGCCAAGGCTACACCTTC.

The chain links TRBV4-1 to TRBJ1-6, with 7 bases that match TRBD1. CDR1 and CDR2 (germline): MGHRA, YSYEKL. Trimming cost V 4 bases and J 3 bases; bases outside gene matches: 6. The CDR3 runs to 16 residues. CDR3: CASSRTGLIYNSPLHF. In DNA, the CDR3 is TGCGCCAGCAGCCGGACAGGTTTGATCTATAATTCACCCCTCCACTTT.

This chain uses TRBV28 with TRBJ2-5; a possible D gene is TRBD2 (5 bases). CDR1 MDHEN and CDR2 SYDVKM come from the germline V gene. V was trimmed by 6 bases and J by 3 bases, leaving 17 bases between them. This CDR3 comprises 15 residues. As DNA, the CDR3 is TGTGCCAGCAGCCCGCGGGCCCCTAAGGAAGAGACCCAGTACTTC. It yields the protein CASSPRAPKEETQYF.

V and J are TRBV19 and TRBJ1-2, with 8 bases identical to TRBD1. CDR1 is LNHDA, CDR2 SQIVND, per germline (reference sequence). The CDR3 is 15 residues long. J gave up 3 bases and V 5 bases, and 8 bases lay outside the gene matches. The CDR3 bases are TGTGCCAGTAGTGGGTGGACAGGGCCGGACTATGGCTACACCTTC. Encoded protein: CASSGWTGPDYGYTF.

The CDR3 region is CASSSVGGMATNEKLFF. CDR3 sequence (DNA): TGTGCCAGCAGCTCCGTCGGGGGGATGGCGACTAATGAAAAACTGTTTTTT. The chain couples TRBV7-9 to TRBJ1-4, with a possible D match to TRBD1 (5 bases). Per the germline V gene, CDR1 is SEHNR and CDR2 is FQNEAQ (reference sequence). This CDR3 is built from 17 residues. V lost 4 bases to trimming and J lost 2 bases, with 17 bases between them.

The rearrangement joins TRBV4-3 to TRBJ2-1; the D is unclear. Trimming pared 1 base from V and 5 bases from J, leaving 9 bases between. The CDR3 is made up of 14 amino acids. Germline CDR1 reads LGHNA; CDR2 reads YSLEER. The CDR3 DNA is TGCGCCAGCAGCCAAGGTCGACTTAACAATGAGCAGTTCTTC. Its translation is CASSQGRLNNEQFF.

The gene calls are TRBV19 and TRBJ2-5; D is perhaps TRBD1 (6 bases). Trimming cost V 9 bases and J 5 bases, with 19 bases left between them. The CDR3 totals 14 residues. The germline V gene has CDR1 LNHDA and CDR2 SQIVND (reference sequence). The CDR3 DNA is TGTGCCAGCAACCCGCAGGGGTTCGGGGAGACCCAGTACTTC. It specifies CASNPQGFGETQYF.